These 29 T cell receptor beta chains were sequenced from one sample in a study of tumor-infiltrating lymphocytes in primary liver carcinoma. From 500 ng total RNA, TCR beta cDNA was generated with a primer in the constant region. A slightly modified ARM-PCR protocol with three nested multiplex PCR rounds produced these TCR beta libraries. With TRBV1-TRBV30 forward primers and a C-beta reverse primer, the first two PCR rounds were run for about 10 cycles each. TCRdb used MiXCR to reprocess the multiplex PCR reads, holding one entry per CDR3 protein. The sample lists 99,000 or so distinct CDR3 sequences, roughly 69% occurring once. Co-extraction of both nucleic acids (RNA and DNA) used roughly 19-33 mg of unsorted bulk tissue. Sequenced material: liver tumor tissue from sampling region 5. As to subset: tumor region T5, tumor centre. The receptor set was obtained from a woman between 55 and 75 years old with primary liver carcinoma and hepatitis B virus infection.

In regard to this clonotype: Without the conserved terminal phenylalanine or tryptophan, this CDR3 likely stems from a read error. CDR3 in amino acids: CSVQMGQGLTDTQYL. The CDR3 DNA is TGCAGCGTCCAGATGGGACAGGGGCTCACAGATACGCAGTATCTT. V gene TRBV29-1 combines with J gene TRBJ2-3; TRBD1 matches 10 bases. The germline V gene encodes CDR1 SQVTM and CDR2 ANQGSEA. J lost 2 bases, V lost 6 bases, and 8 bases had no gene match. CDR3 length: 15 amino acids.

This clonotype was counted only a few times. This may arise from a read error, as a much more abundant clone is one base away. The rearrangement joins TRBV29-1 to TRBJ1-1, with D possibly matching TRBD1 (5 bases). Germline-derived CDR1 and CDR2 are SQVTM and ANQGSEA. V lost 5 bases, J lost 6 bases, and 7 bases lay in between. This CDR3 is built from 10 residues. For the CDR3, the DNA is TGCAGCGTTCTGACAGCTGAAGCTTTCTTT. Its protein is CSVLTAEAFF.

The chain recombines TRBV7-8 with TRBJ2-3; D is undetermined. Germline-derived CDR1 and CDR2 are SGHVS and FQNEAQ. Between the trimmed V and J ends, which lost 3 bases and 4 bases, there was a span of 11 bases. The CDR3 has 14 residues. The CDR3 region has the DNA TGTGCCAGCAGCTTCCTAGTTAAGTCAGATACGCAGTATTTT. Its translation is CASSFLVKSDTQYF.

The CDR3 DNA is TGTGCCATCAGGAGCGCAGGTGACAGAACCTACGAGCAGTACTTC. It codes for CAIRSAGDRTYEQYF. This rearrangement joins TRBV6-1 to TRBJ2-7, with D possibly TRBD1 on 5 matching bases. Germline CDR1 MNHNS, CDR2 SASEGT. With 10 bases removed from V and 2 bases from J, the gap between germline ends came to 21 bases. This CDR3 is 15 amino acids long.

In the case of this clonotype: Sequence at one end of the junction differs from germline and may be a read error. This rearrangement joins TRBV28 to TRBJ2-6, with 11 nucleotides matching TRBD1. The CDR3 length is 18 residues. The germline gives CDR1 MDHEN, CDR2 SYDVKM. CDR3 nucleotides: TGTGTCAGCAGTCGTCCGGGACAGGGGGTTTCTGGGGCCAACGTCCTGACTTTC. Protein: CVSSRPGQGVSGANVLTF. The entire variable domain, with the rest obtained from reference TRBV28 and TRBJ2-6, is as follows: DVKVTQSSRYLVKRTGEKVFLECVQDMDHENMFWYRQDPGLGLRLIYFSYDVKMKEKGDIPEGYSVSREKKERFSLILESASTNQTSMYLCVSSRPGQGVSGANVLTFGAGSRLTVL.

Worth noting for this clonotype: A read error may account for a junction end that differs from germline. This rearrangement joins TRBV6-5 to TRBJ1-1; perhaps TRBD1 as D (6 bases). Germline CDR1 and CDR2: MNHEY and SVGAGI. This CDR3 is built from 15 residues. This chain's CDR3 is CAGSAGPRGNTGAFF. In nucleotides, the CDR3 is TGTGCCGGCAGCGCCGGGCCTAGGGGGAACACTGGAGCTTTCTTT.

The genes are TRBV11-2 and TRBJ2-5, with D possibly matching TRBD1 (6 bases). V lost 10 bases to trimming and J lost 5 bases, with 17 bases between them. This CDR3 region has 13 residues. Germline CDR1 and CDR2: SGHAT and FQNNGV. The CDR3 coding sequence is TGTGCCAACAGTTCTACAGGGTTGGAGACCCAGTACTTC. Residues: CANSSTGLETQYF.

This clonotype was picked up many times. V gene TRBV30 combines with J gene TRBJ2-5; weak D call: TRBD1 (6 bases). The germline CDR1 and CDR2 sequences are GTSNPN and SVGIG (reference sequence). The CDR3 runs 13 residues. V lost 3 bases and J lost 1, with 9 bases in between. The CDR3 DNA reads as TGTGCCTGGAGCCGGGACACCCAAGAGACCCAGTACTTC. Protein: CAWSRDTQETQYF.

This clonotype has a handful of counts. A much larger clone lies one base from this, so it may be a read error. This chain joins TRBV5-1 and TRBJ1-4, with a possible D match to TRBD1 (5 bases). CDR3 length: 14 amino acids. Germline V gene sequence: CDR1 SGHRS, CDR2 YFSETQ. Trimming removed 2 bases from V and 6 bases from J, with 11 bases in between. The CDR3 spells CASSFDGAYEKLFF. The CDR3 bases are TGCGCCAGCAGCTTTGATGGGGCCTATGAAAAACTGTTTTTT.

Here the CDR3 DNA reads TGTGCCAGCAGCTTCAGGACTAGCATAGATATGAAGTATTTT. Its protein is CASSFRTSIDMKYF. J is TRBJ2-3 and V is TRBV11-3; 8 bases agree with TRBD2. The CDR3 has 14 residues. V lost 3 bases and J lost 13; bases outside the gene matches: 12. Germline-derived CDR1 and CDR2 are SGHNT and YENEEA.

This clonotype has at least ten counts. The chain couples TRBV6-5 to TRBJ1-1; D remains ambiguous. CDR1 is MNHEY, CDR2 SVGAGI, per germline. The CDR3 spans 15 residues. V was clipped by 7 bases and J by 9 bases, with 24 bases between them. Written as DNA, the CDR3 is TGTGCCAGCACCCCTAACCAATGGAGGACGGGGAAAGCTTTCTTT. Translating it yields CASTPNQWRTGKAFF.

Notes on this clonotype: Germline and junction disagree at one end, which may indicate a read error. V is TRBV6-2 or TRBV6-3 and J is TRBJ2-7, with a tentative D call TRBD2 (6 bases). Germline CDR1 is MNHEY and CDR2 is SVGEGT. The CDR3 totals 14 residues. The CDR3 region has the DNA TGTGCCAGCAGAATAGCGGAAGCATACTACGAGCAGTATTTC. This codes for CASRIAEAYYEQYF.

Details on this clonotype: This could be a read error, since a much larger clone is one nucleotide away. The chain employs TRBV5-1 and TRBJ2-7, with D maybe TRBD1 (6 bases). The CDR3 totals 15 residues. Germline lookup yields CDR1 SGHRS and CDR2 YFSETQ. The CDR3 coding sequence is TGCGCCAGCAACTTGGGGCCAGGGGTTTCCTACGAGCAGTACTTC. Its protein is CASNLGPGVSYEQYF.

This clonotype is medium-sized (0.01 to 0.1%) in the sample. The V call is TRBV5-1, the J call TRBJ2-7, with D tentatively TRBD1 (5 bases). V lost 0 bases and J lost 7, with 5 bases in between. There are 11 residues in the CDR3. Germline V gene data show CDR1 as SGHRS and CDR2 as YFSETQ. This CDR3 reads CASSLDREQYF. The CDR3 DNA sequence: TGCGCCAGCAGCTTGGACAGGGAGCAGTACTTC.

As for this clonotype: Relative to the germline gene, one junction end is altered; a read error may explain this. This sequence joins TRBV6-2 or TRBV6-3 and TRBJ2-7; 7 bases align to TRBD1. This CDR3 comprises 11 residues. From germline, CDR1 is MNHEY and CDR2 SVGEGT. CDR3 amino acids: CASITGVEQYF. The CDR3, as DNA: TGTGCAAGCATTACAGGGGTCGAGCAGTACTTC.

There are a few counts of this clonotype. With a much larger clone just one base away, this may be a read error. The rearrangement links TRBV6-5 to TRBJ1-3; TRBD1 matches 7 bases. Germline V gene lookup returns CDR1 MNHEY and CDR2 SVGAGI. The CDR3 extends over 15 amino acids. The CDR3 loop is CVSSPQGNSGNTIYF. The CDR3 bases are TGTGTCAGCAGTCCACAGGGGAACTCTGGAAACACCATATATTTT.

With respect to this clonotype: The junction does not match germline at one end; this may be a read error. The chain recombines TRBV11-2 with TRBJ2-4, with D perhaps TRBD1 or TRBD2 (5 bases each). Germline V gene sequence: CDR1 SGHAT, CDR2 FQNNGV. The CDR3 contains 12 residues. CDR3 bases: TGTGCCAACAGCCTAGCAGGGAACATTCAGTACTTC. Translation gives CANSLAGNIQYF.

CDR3 loop: CACSLAPRGTGYGYTF. CDR3 in DNA: TGTGCTTGCAGCTTGGCTCCACGCGGGACTGGATATGGCTACACCTTC. The gene calls are TRBV5-4 and TRBJ1-2, with D possibly matching TRBD1 (5 bases). Germline loops: CDR1 SGHNT, CDR2 YYREEE (reference sequence). The CDR3 has 16 residues.

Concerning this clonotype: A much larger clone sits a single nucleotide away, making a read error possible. CDR3 protein: CASSLFRAEAFF. CDR3 nucleotide sequence: TGTGCCAGCAGTTTATTTAGGGCTGAAGCTTTCTTT. The genes are TRBV28 and TRBJ1-1, with D hard to call. The CDR3 is 12 residues long. CDR1 and CDR2 (germline): MDHEN, SYDVKM. V lost 1 base to trimming and J lost 6 bases, with 6 bases between them.

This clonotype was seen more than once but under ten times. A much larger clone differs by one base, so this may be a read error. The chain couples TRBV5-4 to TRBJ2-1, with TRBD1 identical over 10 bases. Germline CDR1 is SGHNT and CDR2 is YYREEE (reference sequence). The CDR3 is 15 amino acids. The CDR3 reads CANSSDRGRANEQFF. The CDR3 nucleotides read TGTGCCAACAGCTCCGACAGGGGGCGCGCCAATGAGCAGTTCTTC.

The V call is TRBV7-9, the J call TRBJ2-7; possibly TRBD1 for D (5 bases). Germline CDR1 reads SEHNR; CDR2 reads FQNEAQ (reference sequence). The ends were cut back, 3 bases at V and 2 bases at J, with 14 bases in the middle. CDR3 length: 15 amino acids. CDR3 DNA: TGTGCCAGCAGCTTGTTCGAGGCAGGGCCCTACGAGCAGTACTTC. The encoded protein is CASSLFEAGPYEQYF.

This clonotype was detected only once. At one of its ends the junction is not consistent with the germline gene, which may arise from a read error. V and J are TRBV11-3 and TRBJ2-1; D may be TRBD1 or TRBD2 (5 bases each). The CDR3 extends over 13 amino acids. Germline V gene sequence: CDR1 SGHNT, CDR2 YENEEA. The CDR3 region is CASSARGYNDQFF. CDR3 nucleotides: TGTGCCAGCAGTGCCCGGGGCTACAATGATCAGTTCTTT.

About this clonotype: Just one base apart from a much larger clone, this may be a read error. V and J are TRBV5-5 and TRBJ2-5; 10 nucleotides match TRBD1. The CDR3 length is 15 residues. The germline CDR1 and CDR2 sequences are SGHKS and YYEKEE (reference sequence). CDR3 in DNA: TGTGCCAGCAGCTTAGGGACAGGGGTAGGAGAGATCCAGTACTTC. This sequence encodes CASSLGTGVGEIQYF.

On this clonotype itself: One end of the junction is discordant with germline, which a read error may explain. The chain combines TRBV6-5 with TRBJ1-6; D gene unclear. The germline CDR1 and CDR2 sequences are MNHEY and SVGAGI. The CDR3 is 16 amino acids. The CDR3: CASNYLAGSYNSPLHF. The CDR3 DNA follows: TGTGCCAGCAATTACCTGGCGGGCTCCTATAATTCACCCCTCCACTTT.

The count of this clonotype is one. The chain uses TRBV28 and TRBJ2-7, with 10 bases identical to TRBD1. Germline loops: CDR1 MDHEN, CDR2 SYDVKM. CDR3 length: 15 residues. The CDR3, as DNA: TGTCCTTCAACGGGACAGGGGCCCGAGTCCTACGAGCAGTACTTC. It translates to CPSTGQGPESYEQYF.

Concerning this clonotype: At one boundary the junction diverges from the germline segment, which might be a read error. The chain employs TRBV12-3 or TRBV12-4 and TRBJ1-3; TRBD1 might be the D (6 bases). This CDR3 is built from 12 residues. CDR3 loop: CAGRIGGYTIYF. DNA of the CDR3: TGTGCCGGCAGGATAGGGGGATACACCATATATTTT.

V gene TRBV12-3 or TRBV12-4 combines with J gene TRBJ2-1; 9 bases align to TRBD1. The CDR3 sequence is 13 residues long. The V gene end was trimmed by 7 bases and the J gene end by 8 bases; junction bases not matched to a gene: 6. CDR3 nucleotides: TGTGCCAGCACCATGGACAGGGGCGATGAGCAGTTCTTC. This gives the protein CASTMDRGDEQFF.

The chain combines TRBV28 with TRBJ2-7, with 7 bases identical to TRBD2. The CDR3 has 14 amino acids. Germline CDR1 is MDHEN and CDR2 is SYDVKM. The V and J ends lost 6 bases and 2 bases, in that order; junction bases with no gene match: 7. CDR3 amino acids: CASSSGRGTYEQYF. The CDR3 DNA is TGTGCCAGCAGCTCAGGGAGGGGAACCTACGAGCAGTACTTC.

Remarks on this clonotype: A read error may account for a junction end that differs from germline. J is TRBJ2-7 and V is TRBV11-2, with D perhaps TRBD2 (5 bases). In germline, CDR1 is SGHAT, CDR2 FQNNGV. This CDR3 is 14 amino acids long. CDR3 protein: CASSRTEGLAEQCF. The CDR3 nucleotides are TGTGCCAGCAGCCGTACGGAAGGTCTAGCAGAGCAGTGCTTC.